Sequencing of this T cell receptor beta chain was carried out in a study of CD8 T cells in ankylosing spondylitis. General study findings and limits: Apparently characteristic of ankylosing spondylitis blood was a TCR beta motif (about 8 highly homologous variants).

The authors made TCR beta libraries by quantitative 5'-RACE with molecular barcodes. TCRdb re-called the 5' RACE reads through MiXCR, storing one row per CDR3 protein. This sample has about 250,000 distinct CDR3 sequences; roughly a third occur once, and the top ten carry around 4%. A remark on this clonotype: Its target is not known.

The CDR3 is 13 amino acids. With 6 bases removed from V and 2 bases from J, the gap between germline ends came to 13 bases. Germline CDR1 and CDR2: SQVTM and ANQGSEA. This receptor was taken from a male donor with ankylosing spondylitis or in good health (not recorded which). The rearrangement joins TRBV29-1 to TRBJ1-1, with D perhaps TRBD1 (6 bases). Sequenced sample: blood, either unsorted or a sorted T cell fraction (not recorded which). The CDR3 here is CSVVQGRNTEAFF. The CDR3 DNA reads as TGCAGCGTGGTTCAGGGGAGAAACACTGAAGCTTTCTTT.